This T cell receptor (beta chain) emerged from a study of blood T cell repertoires in COVID-19. The protocol was immunoSEQ multiplex PCR, while the TCRdb copy is restricted to in-frame clones and leaves out a portion. The repertoire holds 300,000 or so clones, 85% to 90% seen once, with approximately 4% in the top ten. The sequence came from a woman in her 40s with acute or convalescent COVID-19. Sample: peripheral blood.

The CDR3 region has the DNA TGTGCCAGCAGCTTAGCTCGGGGGGCGCAAGGCACTGAAGCTTTCTTT. It codes for CASSLARGAQGTEAFF. The chain couples TRBV7-9 to TRBJ1-1, with D perhaps TRBD1 (6 bases). The germline CDR1 and CDR2 sequences are SEHNR and FQNEAQ (reference sequence). The CDR3 is made up of 16 amino acids. The ends were cut back, 0 bases at V and 4 bases at J, with 15 bases in the middle.